The 8 T cell receptor beta chains presented below share a single source sample, sequenced in a study of vaccination and CD4 T cells after COVID-19. With the Oncomine TCR Beta short-read assay, DNA from cultured CD4+ T cells was sequenced. TCRdb called the PCR reads again in MiXCR, with one record for every CDR3 protein. The sample holds 15,000 to 20,000 distinct CDR3 sequences; about 50% are singletons and the top ten take roughly 20%. Time point given: late sampling 161 to 241 days after vaccination in three convalescent patients. Stated treatment: approximately 10-day PBMC culture with coronavirus spike peptide pools or control peptides (ViraFEST assay). For these receptors, no antigen is known. This material consisted of CD4+ T cells from blood, cultured in vitro, taken about 7 months after SARS-CoV-2 vaccination. The receptors come from a human donor who had recovered from COVID-19.

This clonotype was detected only a few times. V is TRBV20-1 and J is TRBJ2-5, with D tentatively TRBD2 (6 bases). The CDR3 runs to 13 residues. From germline, CDR1 is DFQATT and CDR2 SNEGSKA (reference sequence). Trimming shortened V by 4 bases and J by 0 bases, and 9 bases separated the two germline ends. The CDR3 DNA sequence: TGCAGTGCTATTCGGGACTACCAAGAGACCCAGTACTTC. Translated: CSAIRDYQETQYF.

This chain links TRBV9 with TRBJ2-1; D not certain. Germline-derived CDR1 and CDR2 are SGDLS and YYNGEE. The CDR3 extends over 15 amino acids. The germline V and J ends were trimmed by 4 bases and 8 bases, with 19 bases remaining between them. The CDR3 coding sequence is TGTGCCAGCAGCCCGCCCTTAGGTCGGGTCCATGAGCAGTTCTTC. This gives the protein CASSPPLGRVHEQFF.

This clonotype showed up just a few times. The chain is built from TRBV7-9 and TRBJ1-6; D is uncertain. V lost 1 base and J 0 bases, leaving 10 bases between the germline ends. This CDR3 spans 17 amino acids. The germline CDR1 and CDR2 sequences are SEHNR and FQNEAQ (reference sequence). CDR3 DNA: TGTGCCAGCAGCTTAGAGGCGGATAGCTCCTATAATTCACCCCTCCACTTT. This codes for CASSLEADSSYNSPLHF.

The rearrangement uses TRBV7-9 and TRBJ2-7, with TRBD2 identical over 9 bases. The J segment lost 0 bases and the V segment lost 5 bases, leaving 8 bases of the junction unmatched. The CDR3 length is 16 residues. CDR1 and CDR2 (germline): SEHNR, FQNEAQ (reference sequence). CDR3 residues: CASSGSGRGGSYEQYF. DNA for the CDR3: TGTGCCAGCAGCGGTAGCGGGAGAGGGGGCTCCTACGAGCAGTACTTC.

This clonotype was picked up a small number of times. The J gene is TRBJ2-6, the V gene TRBV15; the D gene is possibly TRBD1 (6 bases). There are 15 residues in the CDR3. V was pared by 1 base and J by 3 bases, with 7 bases between. CDR1 is LNHNV and CDR2 is YYDKDF in the germline V gene (reference sequence). The CDR3 nucleotides read TGTGCCACCAGCAGAGGGGGGCGTGGGGCCAACGTCCTGACTTTC. Its translation: CATSRGGRGANVLTF.

V usage is TRBV19 and J usage is TRBJ2-5; 9 positions match TRBD1. Germline CDR1 is LNHDA and CDR2 is SQIVND (reference sequence). This CDR3 region has 16 residues. V gave up 3 bases and J gave up 1 base; unmatched junction bases: 6. CDR3 in amino acids: CASSIGYRGRQETQYF. CDR3 DNA sequence: TGTGCCAGTAGTATCGGGTACAGGGGGCGCCAAGAGACCCAGTACTTC.

This clonotype occurred a few times. V usage is TRBV19 and J usage is TRBJ2-3, with 10 bases identical to TRBD2. CDR1 and CDR2 (germline): LNHDA, SQIVND (reference sequence). V lost 7 bases, J lost 2 bases, and 3 bases stayed unmatched. The length of the CDR3 is 14 residues. CDR3 in DNA: TGTGCCAGTACCCTAGCGGGGGCCACAGATACGCAGTATTTT. Amino acid sequence: CASTLAGATDTQYF.

The rearrangement uses TRBV20-1 and TRBJ2-1; TRBD2 agrees at 8 bases. V lost 6 bases, J lost 3 bases, and 7 bases stayed unmatched. The CDR3 loop spans 14 amino acids. Germline values: CDR1 DFQATT, CDR2 SNEGSKA (reference sequence). The CDR3 spells CSANSGKGYNEQFF. In DNA, the CDR3 is TGCAGTGCAAATAGCGGGAAAGGCTACAATGAGCAGTTCTTC.